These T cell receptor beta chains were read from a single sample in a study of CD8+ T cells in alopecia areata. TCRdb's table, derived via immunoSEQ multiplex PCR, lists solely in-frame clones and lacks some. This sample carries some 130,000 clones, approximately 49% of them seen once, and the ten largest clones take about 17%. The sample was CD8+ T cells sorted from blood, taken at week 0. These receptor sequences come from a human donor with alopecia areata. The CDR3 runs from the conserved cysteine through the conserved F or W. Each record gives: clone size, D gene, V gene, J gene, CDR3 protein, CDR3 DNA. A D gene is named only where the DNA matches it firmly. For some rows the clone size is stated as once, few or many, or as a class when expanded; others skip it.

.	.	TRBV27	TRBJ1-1	CASSLDVGAVAFF	TGTGCCAGCAGTCTGGATGTTGGGGCCGTTGCTTTCTTT
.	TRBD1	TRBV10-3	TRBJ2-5	CAISEPPTGSEETQYF	TGTGCCATCAGTGAGCCGCCGACAGGGAGCGAGGAGACCCAGTACTTC
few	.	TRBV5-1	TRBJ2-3	CASSLWGSSTDTQYF	TGCGCCAGCAGCTTGTGGGGGTCTAGCACAGATACGCAGTATTTT
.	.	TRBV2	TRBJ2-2	CASSGKLSNTGELFF	TGTGCCAGCAGTGGAAAGCTATCGAACACCGGGGAGCTGTTTTTT
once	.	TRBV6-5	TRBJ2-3	CASSYRRTSTDTQYF	TGTGCCAGCAGTTACCGGAGAACTAGCACAGATACGCAGTATTTT
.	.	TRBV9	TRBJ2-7	CASSPLDHSYEQYF	TGTGCCAGCAGCCCCCTGGACCACTCCTACGAGCAGTACTTC
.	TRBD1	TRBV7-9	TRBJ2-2	CASSLAGQENTGELFF	TGTGCCAGCAGCTTAGCGGGACAGGAGAACACCGGGGAGCTGTTTTTT
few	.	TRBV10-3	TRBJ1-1	CAISEFPNTEAFF	TGTGCCATCAGTGAGTTCCCGAACACTGAAGCTTTCTTT
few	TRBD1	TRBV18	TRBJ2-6	CASSSPSQGAGSGANVLTF	TGTGCCAGCTCTTCACCCAGTCAGGGGGCCGGCTCTGGGGCCAACGTCCTGACTTTC
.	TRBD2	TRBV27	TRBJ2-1	CASIGVAGGFAEQFF	TGTGCCAGCATCGGGGTAGCGGGGGGCTTTGCTGAGCAGTTCTTC
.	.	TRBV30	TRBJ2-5	CAWTQVQETQYF	TGTGCCTGGACGCAGGTCCAAGAGACCCAGTACTTC
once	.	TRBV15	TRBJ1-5	CATSRDFYSNQPQHF	TGTGCCACCAGCAGAGATTTTTATAGCAATCAGCCCCAGCATTTT
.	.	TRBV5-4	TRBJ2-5	CASSFGHDQETQYF	TGTGCCAGCAGCTTTGGACACGACCAAGAGACCCAGTACTTC
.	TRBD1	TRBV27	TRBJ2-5	CASSLQGASETQYF	TGTGCCAGCAGTTTACAGGGGGCATCAGAGACCCAGTACTTC
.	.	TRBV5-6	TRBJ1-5	CASSSGGFGNQPQHF	TGTGCCAGCAGCAGCGGGGGGTTCGGCAATCAGCCCCAGCATTTT
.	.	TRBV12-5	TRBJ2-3	CASGSHFPDTQYF	TGTGCTAGTGGTTCCCATTTTCCAGATACGCAGTATTTT
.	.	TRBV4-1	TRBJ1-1	CASSQVLNTEAFF	TGCGCCAGCAGCCAAGTCCTGAACACTGAAGCTTTCTTT
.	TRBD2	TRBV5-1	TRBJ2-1	CASSLAGGGGPYNEQFF	TGCGCCAGCAGCTTGGCGGGAGGCGGGGGTCCCTACAATGAGCAGTTCTTC
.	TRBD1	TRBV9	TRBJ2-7	CASSVAETGTWGDYEQYF	TGTGCCAGCAGCGTAGCAGAGACAGGGACCTGGGGAGACTACGAGCAGTACTTC
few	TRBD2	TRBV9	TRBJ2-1	CASSVLAGGLDEQFF	TGTGCCAGCAGCGTACTAGCGGGGGGTCTTGATGAGCAGTTCTTC
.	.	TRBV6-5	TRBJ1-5	CASRRGEDNQPQHF	TGTGCCAGCAGGAGGGGGGAGGACAATCAGCCCCAGCATTTT
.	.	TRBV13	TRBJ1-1	CASSPAPGTEAFF	TGTGCCAGCAGCCCCGCCCCGGGGACTGAAGCTTTCTTT
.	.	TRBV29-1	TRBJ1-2	CSVPQGLELYGYTF	TGCAGCGTTCCACAGGGTCTGGAACTCTATGGCTACACCTTC
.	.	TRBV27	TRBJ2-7	CASSLRGYEQYF	TGTGCCAGCAGTTTAAGGGGCTACGAGCAGTACTTC
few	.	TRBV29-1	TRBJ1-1	CSGLELNTEAFF	TGCAGCGGGCTCGAGTTGAACACTGAAGCTTTCTTT
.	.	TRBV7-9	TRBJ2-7	CASSLDASSYEQYF	TGTGCCAGCAGCCTAGACGCCAGCTCCTACGAGCAGTACTTC
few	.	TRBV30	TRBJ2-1	CAWSAPGGVSDEQFF	TGTGCCTGGAGTGCCCCCGGAGGTGTAAGCGATGAGCAGTTCTTC
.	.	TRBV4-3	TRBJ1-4	CASSQVQGRRGEKLFF	TGCGCCAGCAGCCAAGTACAGGGAAGGAGGGGTGAAAAACTGTTTTTT
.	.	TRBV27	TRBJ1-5	CASSPRGGSYSNQPQHF	TGTGCCAGCAGCCCAAGGGGGGGGTCTTATAGCAATCAGCCCCAGCATTTT
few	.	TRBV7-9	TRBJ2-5	CASSSRETQYF	TGTGCCAGCAGCAGTAGGGAGACCCAGTACTTC